The 7 T cell receptor beta chains given below trace back to one sample, sequenced in a study of monozygotic twins with inflammatory bowel disease. Following a re-call of the 5' RACE reads, TCRdb has one entry per CDR3 protein and lacks DNA. Found here are around 450,000 distinct CDR3 sequences; the top ten clones hold 2.4%. Input material: blood. The receptor source for this set is a human donor with ulcerative colitis or Crohn's disease, or a healthy co-twin of an affected twin (not recorded which).

The chain links TRBV18 to TRBJ2-1. The CDR3 totals 15 residues. Germline values: CDR1 KGHSH, CDR2 LQKENI. Here the CDR3 reads CASSPPEGSYNEQFF.

The chain uses TRBV20-1 and TRBJ1-2; TCRdb picks TRBD1, but there is no DNA to check that call. The CDR3 runs to 12 residues. Germline V gene data show CDR1 as DFQATT and CDR2 as SNEGSKA (reference sequence). CDR3 region: CSARDQGPGYTF.

The CDR3 region is CASSLPNEADEQYF. This rearrangement joins TRBV5-1 to TRBJ2-7. CDR3 length equals 14 residues. The germline gives CDR1 SGHRS, CDR2 YFSETQ.

The gene calls are TRBV20-1 and TRBJ1-2; TCRdb outputs TRBD1, but without DNA this stays unchecked. This CDR3 is built from 15 residues. Germline CDR1 is DFQATT and CDR2 is SNEGSKA (reference sequence). This chain's CDR3 is CSARDFTGGRTGYTF.

The V call is TRBV29-1, the J call TRBJ1-2. Per the germline V gene, CDR1 is SQVTM and CDR2 is ANQGSEA. The CDR3 loop spans 13 amino acids. The CDR3 loop is CSVDEDFIGGYTF. Together with reference TRBV29-1 and TRBJ1-2, the CDR3 gives the full variable domain: SAVISQKPSRDICQRGTSLTIQCQVDSQVTMMFWYRQQPGQSLTLIATANQGSEATYESGFVIDKFPISRPNLTFSTLTVSNMSPEDSSIYLCSVDEDFIGGYTFGSGTRLTVV.

This chain uses TRBV20-1 with TRBJ1-2. The CDR3 consists of 11 residues. Germline CDR1 is DFQATT and CDR2 is SNEGSKA (reference sequence). CDR3 sequence reads: CSVAHPNGYTF.

This chain joins TRBV12-3 or TRBV12-4 and TRBJ2-1; TCRdb reports TRBD2, a call that lacks DNA to check it against. There are 11 residues in the CDR3. The CDR3 loop is CASSSEGEQFF.